A selection of T cell receptor beta chains follows, all from one sample in a study of T-cell reconstitution after alpha-beta-depleted transplantation in children. Each CDR3 protein is one row after TCRdb ran MiXCR on the PCR reads. The sample holds approximately 590,000 distinct CDR3 sequences; more than 9% are singletons and the top ten take less than 4.5%. The sequencing used PBMCs from the stem cell graft donor, collected from the stem cell graft. The receptors here all came from a human donor who donated a stem cell graft to a child with acute myeloid leukemia. Both conserved end residues are part of each CDR3. The D gene is left open where the match is weak. The listing skips clone size in some rows; elsewhere it reads once, few, many or a size class.

TRBV20-1	TRBJ2-1	TRBD2	16	NA	TGCAGTGCTAGTGGCGATAGCGGGAGGGCCGTGAGAGAGCAGTTCTTC	CSASGDSGRAVREQFF
TRBV27	TRBJ2-7	TRBD2	14	NA	TGTGCCAGCAGCACAGCCGGACTAGACTACGAGCAGTACTTC	CASSTAGLDYEQYF
TRBV5-1	TRBJ1-1	NA	13	NA	TGCGCCAGCAGAGAGGGTCGTAGCACTGAAGCTTTCTTT	CASREGRSTEAFF
TRBV20-1	TRBJ2-7	TRBD2	14	NA	TGCAGTGCTAGAGATCCGGGAGGGAACTACGAGCAGTACTTC	CSARDPGGNYEQYF
TRBV6-2/TRBV6-3	TRBJ1-6	TRBD1	15	many	TGTGCCAGCAACACAGGGGGCGCTCGGAATTCACCCCTCCACTTT	CASNTGGARNSPLHF
TRBV28	TRBJ2-7	TRBD1	14	NA	TGTGCCAGCAGGGGGACAGGGGCCCTCTACGAGCAGTACTTC	CASRGTGALYEQYF
TRBV20-1	TRBJ1-5	TRBD1	15	many	TGCAGTGCTAGCGCCGGGACAGGCATAAATCAGCCCCAGCATTTT	CSASAGTGINQPQHF
TRBV4-2	TRBJ2-3	NA	15	few	TGTGCCAGCAGCCAAGAGGTAGCGAACACAGATACGCAGTATTTT	CASSQEVANTDTQYF
TRBV7-9	TRBJ2-7	NA	13	NA	TGTGCCAGCAGCTTGAGCGATTCCTACAAGCAGTACTTC	CASSLSDSYKQYF
TRBV7-2	TRBJ2-3	NA	14	few	TGTGCCAGCACCGCGTCCATCGGGCTGTATACGCAGTATTTT	CASTASIGLYTQYF
TRBV30	TRBJ2-1	TRBD2	17	NA	TGTGCCTGGAGTATCAGGGCAGGGACTAGCGGGAGCCAAGGGCAGTTCTTC	CAWSIRAGTSGSQGQFF